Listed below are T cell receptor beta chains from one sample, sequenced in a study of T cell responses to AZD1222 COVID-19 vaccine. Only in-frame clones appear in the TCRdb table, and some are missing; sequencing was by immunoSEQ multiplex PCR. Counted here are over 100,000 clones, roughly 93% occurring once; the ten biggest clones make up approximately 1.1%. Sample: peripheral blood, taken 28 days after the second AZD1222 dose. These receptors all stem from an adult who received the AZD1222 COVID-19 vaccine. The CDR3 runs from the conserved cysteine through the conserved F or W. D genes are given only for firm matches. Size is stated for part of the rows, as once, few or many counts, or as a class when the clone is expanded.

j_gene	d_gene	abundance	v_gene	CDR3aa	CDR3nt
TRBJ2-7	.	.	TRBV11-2	CASSLGMDRAYEQYF	TGTGCCAGCAGCTTAGGTATGGACAGAGCCTACGAGCAGTACTTC
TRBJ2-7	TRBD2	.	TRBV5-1	CASSLAGGTEQHEQYF	TGCGCCAGCAGCTTGGCCGGGGGGACGGAGCAGCACGAGCAGTACTTC
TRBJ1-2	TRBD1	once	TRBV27	CASSPQGAGGYTF	TGTGCCAGCAGTCCACAGGGGGCGGGTGGCTACACCTTC
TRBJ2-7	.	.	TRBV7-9	CASSRVSYEQYF	TGTGCCAGCAGCCGCGTATCCTACGAGCAGTACTTC
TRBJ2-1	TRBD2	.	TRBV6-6	CASSPGASGRNEQFF	TGTGCCAGCAGCCCGGGGGCTAGCGGGAGAAATGAGCAGTTCTTC
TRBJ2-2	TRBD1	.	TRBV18	CASSPRDREGNTGELFF	TGTGCCAGCTCACCGCGGGACAGGGAAGGAAACACCGGGGAGCTGTTTTTT
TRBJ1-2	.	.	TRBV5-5	CASSLEGGGGYTF	TGTGCCAGCAGCTTGGAGGGGGGAGGAGGCTACACCTTC
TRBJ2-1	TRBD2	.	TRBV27	CASSPVIAGVDEQFF	TGTGCCAGCAGTCCGGTGATAGCGGGGGTGGATGAGCAGTTCTTC
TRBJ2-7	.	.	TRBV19	CASSKTDVSYEQYF	TGTGCCAGTAGTAAGACGGATGTCTCCTACGAGCAGTACTTC
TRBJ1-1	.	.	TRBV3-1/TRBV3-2	CASSFRGSWNTEAFF	TGTGCCAGCAGCTTTCGCGGGTCTTGGAACACTGAAGCTTTCTTT
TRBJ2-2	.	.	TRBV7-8	CASSRQDWVGELFF	TGTGCCAGCAGCAGACAGGATTGGGTCGGGGAGCTGTTTTTT
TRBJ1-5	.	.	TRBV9	CASSVDGQSNQPQHF	TGTGCCAGCAGCGTAGATGGACAGAGCAATCAGCCCCAGCATTTT
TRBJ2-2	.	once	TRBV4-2	CASSQVGWAVTNTGELFF	TGTGCCAGCAGCCAAGTAGGGTGGGCGGTAACGAACACCGGGGAGCTGTTTTTT
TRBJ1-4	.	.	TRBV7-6	CASSPGPGANEKLFF	TGTGCCAGCAGCCCGGGACCTGGGGCTAATGAAAAACTGTTTTTT
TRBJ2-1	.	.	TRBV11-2	CASSLGSGIGLYNEQFF	TGTGCCAGCAGCTTAGGTTCAGGGATCGGCCTATACAATGAGCAGTTCTTC
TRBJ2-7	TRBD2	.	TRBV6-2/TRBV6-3	CASSYYRLAGVGYEQYF	TGTGCCAGCAGTTATTATCGACTAGCGGGAGTCGGCTACGAGCAGTACTTC
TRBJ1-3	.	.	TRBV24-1	CATSPANTIYF	TGTGCCACCAGCCCAGCAAACACCATATATTTT
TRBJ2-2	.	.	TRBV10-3	CAISESGGPGELFF	TGTGCCATCAGTGAGTCCGGGGGGCCCGGGGAGCTGTTTTTT
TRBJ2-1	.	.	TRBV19	CASSRDRAGFNEQFF	TGTGCCAGTAGTAGGGACCGAGCGGGCTTCAATGAGCAGTTCTTC
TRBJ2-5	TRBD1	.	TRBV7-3	CASSPRQGATQYF	TGTGCCAGCAGCCCACGACAGGGGGCGACCCAGTACTTC
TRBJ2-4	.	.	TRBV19	CATKDSSNKNIQYF	TGTGCCACTAAGGACAGCTCAAACAAAAACATTCAGTACTTC
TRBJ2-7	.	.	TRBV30	CAWSVLGPYEQYF	TGTGCCTGGAGTGTACTGGGGCCCTACGAGCAGTACTTC
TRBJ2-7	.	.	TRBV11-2	CASSREGYGYEQYF	TGTGCCAGCAGCCGAGAGGGGTATGGATACGAGCAGTACTTC
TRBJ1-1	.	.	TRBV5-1	CASSLERGTEAFF	TGCGCCAGCAGCTTGGAGAGGGGGACTGAAGCTTTCTTT
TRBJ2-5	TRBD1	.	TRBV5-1	CASSGQGGSETQYF	TGCGCCAGCAGCGGACAGGGCGGATCGGAGACCCAGTACTTC
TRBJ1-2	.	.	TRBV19	CASSIQGYYGYTF	TGTGCCAGTAGTATTCAGGGGTACTATGGCTACACCTTC
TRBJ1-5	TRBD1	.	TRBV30	CAWSGTGGQPQHF	TGTGCCTGGAGTGGGACAGGGGGACAGCCCCAGCATTTT
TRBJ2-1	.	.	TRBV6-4	CASSSLVWAPYNEQFF	TGTGCCAGCAGTTCGCTAGTTTGGGCACCCTACAATGAGCAGTTCTTC
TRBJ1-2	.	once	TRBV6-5	CASSYLTEGYGYTF	TGTGCCAGCAGTTACTTGACAGAGGGCTATGGCTACACCTTC
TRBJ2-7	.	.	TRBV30	CAWSVSGGTLHEQYF	TGTGCCTGGAGTGTATCCGGTGGTACCCTCCACGAGCAGTACTTC
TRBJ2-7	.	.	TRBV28	CASGLEHRAVVDEQYF	TGTGCCAGCGGACTGGAGCACAGGGCGGTTGTGGACGAGCAGTACTTC
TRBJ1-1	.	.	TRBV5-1	CASSLGGTLLTEAFF	TGCGCCAGCAGCTTGGGAGGGACCTTACTCACTGAAGCTTTCTTT
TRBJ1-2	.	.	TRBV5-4	CASSFESTGPYGYTF	TGTGCCAGCAGCTTCGAGTCGACAGGCCCCTATGGCTACACCTTC
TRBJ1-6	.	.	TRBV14	CASSPGRNSPLHF	TGTGCCAGCAGTCCAGGTCGGAATTCACCCCTCCACTTT
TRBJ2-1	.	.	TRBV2	CASSEGTSSMFF	TGTGCCAGCAGTGAAGGGACCAGTAGTATGTTCTTC
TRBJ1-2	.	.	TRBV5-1	CASSLDGAESNYGYTF	TGCGCCAGCAGCTTGGACGGGGCGGAATCTAACTATGGCTACACCTTC
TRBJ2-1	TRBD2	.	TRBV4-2	CASSHSGRGGNEQFF	TGTGCCAGCAGCCACAGCGGGAGAGGGGGCAATGAGCAGTTCTTC
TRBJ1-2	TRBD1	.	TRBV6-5	CASSTIETGGYGYTF	TGTGCCAGCAGCACAATAGAAACAGGGGGGTATGGCTACACCTTC
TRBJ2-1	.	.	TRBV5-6	CASSSPGRYNEQFF	TGTGCCAGCAGCTCCCCGGGGAGATACAATGAGCAGTTCTTC
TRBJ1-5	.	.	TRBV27	CASSLAYVGDQPQHF	TGTGCCAGCAGTTTAGCCTATGTGGGGGATCAGCCCCAGCATTTT
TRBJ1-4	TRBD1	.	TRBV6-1	CASREAGTVNEKLFF	TGTGCCAGCAGGGAAGCCGGGACAGTTAATGAAAAACTGTTTTTT
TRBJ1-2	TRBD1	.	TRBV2	CASSTGQGVGYGYTF	TGTGCCAGCAGTACTGGACAGGGGGTAGGCTATGGCTACACCTTC
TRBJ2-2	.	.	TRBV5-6	CASSPTRQGGGELFF	TGTGCCAGCAGCCCAACCAGGCAGGGCGGCGGGGAGCTGTTTTTT
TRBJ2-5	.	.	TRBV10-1	CASRWNRAETQYF	TGCGCCAGCAGATGGAACAGGGCAGAGACCCAGTACTTC
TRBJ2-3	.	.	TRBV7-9	CASSLALKSPDTQYF	TGTGCCAGCAGCTTAGCGCTCAAGTCCCCAGATACGCAGTATTTT
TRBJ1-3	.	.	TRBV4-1	CASSQGGASGAGNTIYF	TGCGCCAGCAGCCAAGGTGGCGCGAGCGGAGCTGGAAACACCATATATTTT
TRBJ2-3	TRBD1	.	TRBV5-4	CASRTGVEDTQYF	TGTGCCAGTCGGACAGGGGTTGAAGATACGCAGTATTTT
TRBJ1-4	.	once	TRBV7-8	CASSSQGGGEKLFF	TGTGCCAGCAGCTCCCAAGGTGGGGGTGAAAAACTGTTTTTT
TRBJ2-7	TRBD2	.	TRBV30	CAWSVRVSGRISYEQYF	TGTGCCTGGAGTGTACGAGTTAGCGGGAGGATCTCCTACGAGCAGTACTTC
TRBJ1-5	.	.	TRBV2	CASAVGNNQPQHF	TGTGCCAGCGCTGTAGGGAATAATCAGCCCCAGCATTTT
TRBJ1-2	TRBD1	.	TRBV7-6	CASSLAGDSRSVSYTF	TGTGCCAGCAGCTTAGCCGGGGACAGCCGATCAGTAAGCTACACCTTC
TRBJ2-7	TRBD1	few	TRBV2	CASNDRGTSYEQYF	TGTGCCAGCAATGACAGGGGGACCTCCTACGAGCAGTACTTC
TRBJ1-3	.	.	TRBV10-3	CAISYSSGNTIYF	TGTGCCATCAGTTACAGCTCTGGAAACACCATATATTTT
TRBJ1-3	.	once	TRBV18	CASSVQANSGNTIYF	TGTGCCAGCTCAGTCCAAGCGAACTCTGGAAACACCATATATTTT
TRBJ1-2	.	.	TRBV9	CASSVGGRAGYTF	TGTGCCAGCAGCGTAGGAGGCAGGGCTGGCTACACCTTC
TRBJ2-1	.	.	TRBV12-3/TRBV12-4	CASSFRDSSEQFF	TGTGCCAGCAGTTTTAGGGATAGTAGTGAGCAGTTCTTC
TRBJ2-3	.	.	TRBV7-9	CASSLGEAVSDTQYF	TGTGCCAGCAGCTTGGGGGAAGCGGTTTCGGATACGCAGTATTTT